This record concerns one T cell receptor (beta chain) sequence. CDR3 length: 14 residues. The germline gives CDR1 SGDLS, CDR2 YYNGEE. Trimming removed 4 bases from V and 4 bases from J, with 12 bases in between. The record originates from a study of blood T cell repertoires in COVID-19. Overall study context: Both acute and convalescent COVID-19 samples were obtained from the United States, Italy and Spain.

While infection was still active, Seattle patients were enrolled and then followed longitudinally. Method: immunoSEQ multiplex PCR; TCRdb's copy keeps in-frame clones and lacks some. The table lists around 23,000 clones, 60% to 75% of them singletons, with 6.5% in the top ten. The genes are TRBV9 and TRBJ1-3; TRBD1 is a possible D gene (5 bases). The source is a man in his fifties with COVID-19, enrolled during active disease. Sequencing was performed on peripheral blood. The CDR3 protein is CASSPRDWGNTIYF. The DNA of the CDR3 is TGTGCCAGCAGCCCGAGGGACTGGGGAAACACCATATATTTT.